These 21 T cell receptor beta chains were all obtained from the same sample, sequenced in a study of blood T cell repertoires in COVID-19. Generated by immunoSEQ multiplex PCR, the TCRdb table keeps only in-frame clones and is missing some. The sample contains approximately 300,000 clones, about four fifths of which appear only once. Source material: peripheral blood. These receptors all stem from a person aged 65-85 years with COVID-19, enrolled during active disease.

The chain links TRBV28 to TRBJ1-1; D is uncertain. The V end lost 2 bases, the J end lost 1 base, and 11 bases lay between the germline ends. The CDR3 has 15 residues. The germline gives CDR1 MDHEN, CDR2 SYDVKM. Written as DNA, the CDR3 is TGTGCCAGCAGTTTAGGAGGGAGGACGAACACTGAAGCTTTCTTT. Amino acids: CASSLGGRTNTEAFF. Full variable domain (rest looked up from reference TRBV28 and TRBJ1-1): DVKVTQSSRYLVKRTGEKVFLECVQDMDHENMFWYRQDPGLGLRLIYFSYDVKMKEKGDIPEGYSVSREKKERFSLILESASTNQTSMYLCASSLGGRTNTEAFFGQGTRLTVV.

J is TRBJ2-1 and V is TRBV28; 8 nucleotides align to TRBD2. The CDR3 has 15 amino acids. Trimming took 6 bases from V and 4 from J; bases not matched to a gene: 8. CDR1 MDHEN and CDR2 SYDVKM come from the germline V gene. CDR3 loop: CASRPLAGRYNEQFF. The CDR3 DNA sequence: TGTGCCAGCAGACCCCTAGCGGGCCGATACAATGAGCAGTTCTTC. Supplemented by reference TRBV28 and TRBJ2-1, the full variable domain reads DVKVTQSSRYLVKRTGEKVFLECVQDMDHENMFWYRQDPGLGLRLIYFSYDVKMKEKGDIPEGYSVSREKKERFSLILESASTNQTSMYLCASRPLAGRYNEQFFGPGTRLTVL.

This sequence joins TRBV9 and TRBJ1-6, with D tentatively TRBD1 (5 bases). Germline CDR1 reads SGDLS; CDR2 reads YYNGEE. The CDR3 has 14 amino acids. Trimming took 4 bases from V and 7 from J, leaving 12 bases between them. The CDR3 nucleotides are TGTGCCAGCAGCCCCCAGGGTAGAAATTCACCCCTCCACTTT. Protein: CASSPQGRNSPLHF. The complete variable domain, with remaining parts taken from reference TRBV9 and TRBJ1-6, reads DSGVTQTPKHLITATGQRVTLRCSPRSGDLSVYWYQQSLDQGLQFLIQYYNGEERAKGNILERFSAQQFPDLHSELNLSSLELGDSALYFCASSPQGRNSPLHFGNGTRLTVT.

V usage is TRBV30 and J usage is TRBJ1-5; D is unclear. Per germline, CDR1 GTSNPN and CDR2 SVGIG (reference sequence). The CDR3 length is 12 residues. The V end was cut by 2 bases, the J end by 5 bases, with 7 bases between. The DNA of the CDR3 is TGTGCCTGGAGTCAGGAAGATCAGCCCCAGCATTTT. This sequence encodes CAWSQEDQPQHF. The variable domain in full, completed from reference TRBV30 and TRBJ1-5, reads SQTIHQWPATLVQPVGSPLSLECTVEGTSNPNLYWYRQAAGRGLQLLFYSVGIGQISSEVPQNLSASRPQDRQFILSSKKLLLSDSGFYLCAWSQEDQPQHFGDGTRLSIL.

V usage is TRBV7-3 and J usage is TRBJ2-1, with TRBD2 matching 16 bases. Germline V gene data show CDR1 as SGHTA and CDR2 as FQGTGA. J gave up 9 bases and V 1 base, and 9 bases lay outside the gene matches. This CDR3 is 18 amino acids long. CDR3 DNA sequence: TGTGCCAGCAGCTTAATTCCTGGGACTAGCGGGGGGGCCTCTGAGCAGTTCTTC. It specifies CASSLIPGTSGGASEQFF.

The chain carries TRBV5-1 and TRBJ2-5, with 12 bases lining up with TRBD2. V shed 4 bases, J shed 5 bases, and the junction held 9 bases outside the gene matches. Germline-derived CDR1 and CDR2 are SGHRS and YFSETQ. The CDR3 runs to 16 residues. In DNA, the CDR3 is TGCGCCAGCAGCGACCGACTAGCGGGGGAGCTCGAGACCCAGTACTTC. As protein: CASSDRLAGELETQYF. Using reference TRBV5-1 and TRBJ2-5 for the parts outside the CDR3, the full variable domain is KAGVTQTPRYLIKTRGQQVTLSCSPISGHRSVSWYQQTPGQGLQFLFEYFSETQRNKGNFPGRFSGRQFSNSRSEMNVSTLELGDSALYLCASSDRLAGELETQYFGPGTRLLVL.

The chain has TRBV3-1 (or the pseudogene TRBV3-2) and TRBJ2-1, with D possibly matching TRBD1 (6 bases). Germline loops: CDR1 LGHDT, CDR2 YNNKEL (reference sequence). V was trimmed by 4 bases and J by 0 bases, leaving 19 bases between them. This CDR3 comprises 18 residues. The CDR3 reads CASSPPTGLQSSYNEQFF. The DNA of the CDR3 is TGTGCCAGCAGCCCCCCGACAGGACTGCAGAGCTCCTACAATGAGCAGTTCTTC.

V and J are TRBV7-2 and TRBJ2-1; 9 nucleotides line up with TRBD2. This CDR3 has 15 amino acids. Looked up from germline, CDR1 is SGHTA and CDR2 is FQGNSA. The J segment lost 9 bases and the V segment lost 1 base, leaving 7 bases of the junction unmatched. CDR3 protein: CASSLESSGAGEQFF. CDR3 coding DNA: TGTGCCAGCAGCTTAGAATCTAGCGGGGCGGGTGAGCAGTTCTTC.

This chain joins TRBV2 and TRBJ1-4; 7 nucleotides line up with TRBD1. In germline, CDR1 is SNHLY, CDR2 FYNNEI. The V gene end was trimmed by 4 bases and the J gene end by 8 bases; junction bases not matched to a gene: 7. The CDR3 spans 14 residues. The CDR3 spells CASSVNRGLEKLFF. The DNA of the CDR3 is TGTGCCAGCAGTGTCAACAGGGGTTTGGAAAAACTGTTTTTT.

This clone appeared a few times. The chain joins TRBV3-1 (or the pseudogene TRBV3-2) to TRBJ1-6; D perhaps matches TRBD1 (6 bases). There are 16 residues in the CDR3. Germline V gene lookup returns CDR1 LGHDT and CDR2 YNNKEL (reference sequence). The V end lost 4 bases, the J end lost 6 bases, and 16 bases lay between the germline ends. The CDR3 here is CASSLTPDRSNSPLHF. The CDR3 DNA reads as TGTGCCAGCAGCCTCACTCCCGACAGGTCTAATTCACCCCTCCACTTT.

The rearrangement uses TRBV3-1 (or the pseudogene TRBV3-2) and TRBJ1-4; D possibly corresponds to TRBD1 (6 bases). The CDR3 has 12 amino acids. V lost 4 bases to trimming and J lost 16 bases, with 16 bases between them. Germline CDR1 and CDR2: LGHDT and YNNKEL (reference sequence). This CDR3 is CASSRGRGSPFF. The CDR3 region has the DNA TGTGCCAGCAGCCGCGGGAGGGGGTCTCCGTTTTTT.

The chain carries TRBV27 and TRBJ2-7, with 7 bases lining up with TRBD1. CDR3 length equals 12 residues. Unmatched junction bases numbered 7, after V lost 5 bases and J lost 9 bases. Germline CDR1 and CDR2: MNHEY and SMNVEV (reference sequence). The CDR3 DNA is TGTGCCAGCAGTGGACAGGACCGTAGGCAGTACTTC. Amino acid sequence: CASSGQDRRQYF.

The J gene is TRBJ1-3, the V gene TRBV4-1; D unresolved. CDR3 length: 16 amino acids. V gave up 1 base and J gave up 1 base, with 11 bases separating them. Germline values: CDR1 MGHRA, CDR2 YSYEKL. CDR3 sequence: CASSQVFSVSGNTIYF. In DNA form, the CDR3 reads TGCGCCAGCAGCCAAGTCTTTTCGGTATCTGGAAACACCATATATTTT.

The CDR3 region is CASSQPPGRQGGREDSYEQYF. As DNA, the CDR3 is TGCGCCAGCAGCCAACCGCCGGGAAGACAGGGGGGCCGGGAGGACTCCTACGAGCAGTACTTC. The V gene is TRBV4-3, the J gene TRBJ2-7; the match to TRBD1 covers 9 bases. The CDR3 has 21 residues. Germline values: CDR1 LGHNA, CDR2 YSLEER. V trimming: 2 bases; J trimming: 0 bases; junction bases outside the gene matches: 20.

This rearrangement joins TRBV14 to TRBJ1-5; tentative D call: TRBD1 (5 bases). Trimming took 1 base from V and 7 from J, leaving 11 bases between them. The germline V gene has CDR1 SGHDN and CDR2 FVKESK. The CDR3 is 14 residues long. CDR3 coding DNA: TGTGCCAGCAGCCAAGCAGGGTCGAGACAGCCCCAGCATTTT. Protein: CASSQAGSRQPQHF.

The chain recombines TRBV14 with TRBJ1-1; 8 positions agree with TRBD1. The CDR3 has 14 amino acids. Germline trimming cut 1 base from V and 3 bases from J; bases unmatched to any gene: 1. CDR1 SGHDN and CDR2 FVKESK come from the germline V gene. This CDR3 is CASSQVTGDTEAFF. The CDR3 DNA sequence: TGTGCCAGCAGCCAAGTGACAGGGGACACTGAAGCTTTCTTT.

The CDR3 DNA reads as TGTGCCACCCAGATGGGCCGCTTCGAAGCTTTCTTT. Translating gives CATQMGRFEAFF. The chain uses TRBV10-3 and TRBJ1-1; the D is unclear. Germline V gene lookup returns CDR1 ENHRY and CDR2 SYGVKD. V gave up 10 bases and J gave up 8 bases, with 17 bases separating them. The CDR3 is 12 residues long.

The rearrangement joins TRBV3-1 (or the pseudogene TRBV3-2) to TRBJ2-7; tentative D call: TRBD1 (6 bases). Germline values: CDR1 LGHDT, CDR2 YNNKEL (reference sequence). The CDR3 loop spans 20 amino acids. V lost 6 bases, J lost 0 bases, and 30 bases lay in between. The CDR3 here is CASRLNRDEPTYLSSYEQYF. CDR3 DNA: TGTGCCAGCAGACTAAACAGGGATGAACCAACATACCTTAGCTCCTACGAGCAGTACTTC.

V gene TRBV28 combines with J gene TRBJ2-4; TRBD1 is a possible D gene (6 bases). Germline loops: CDR1 MDHEN, CDR2 SYDVKM. V was clipped by 6 bases and J by 1 base, with 13 bases between them. This CDR3 region has 15 residues. CDR3 sequence (DNA): TGTGCCAGCAGCGATGACAGGAGGGCCAAAAACATTCAGTACTTC. Amino acid sequence: CASSDDRRAKNIQYF.

The chain carries TRBV3-1 (or the pseudogene TRBV3-2) and TRBJ2-5; 7 bases align to TRBD2. The CDR3 has 13 amino acids. With 5 bases clipped from V and 5 bases from J, the junction kept 5 bases outside the gene matches. Germline values: CDR1 LGHDT, CDR2 YNNKEL (reference sequence). DNA for the CDR3: TGTGCCAGCAGCACCCTCGGGGGGGAGACCCAGTACTTC. It translates to CASSTLGGETQYF.

This clone is classed as medium-sized. The chain employs TRBV19 and TRBJ2-2, with TRBD2 matching 11 bases. The V segment lost 5 bases and the J segment 5 bases; nucleotides outside the gene matches: 7. Germline CDR1 reads LNHDA; CDR2 reads SQIVND (reference sequence). This CDR3 has 16 residues. The CDR3 sequence: CASSATSGDFTGELFF. CDR3 nucleotides: TGTGCCAGTAGTGCGACTAGCGGGGACTTTACCGGGGAGCTGTTTTTT.